This T cell receptor beta chain was profiled in a study of cytomegalovirus exposure and HLA in healthy donors. The study ran its PCR with 60 Vbeta and 13 Jbeta primers. Using immunoSEQ multiplex PCR, the repertoire was profiled, and TCRdb retains in-frame clones only, with some absent. The table records over 120,000 clones, around two thirds of them present only once. This clone appeared once. This clonotype was obtained from a young man in good health and CMV-seropositive. Sequenced input: PBMCs.

CDR3 DNA sequence: TGCGCCAGCAGTTTTATCAATACAGGGGCAGGCTACGAGCAGTACTTC. It is translated as CASSFINTGAGYEQYF. The chain carries TRBV5-1 and TRBJ2-7, with 7 nucleotides matching TRBD1. From germline, CDR1 is SGHRS and CDR2 YFSETQ. This CDR3 is 16 amino acids long. V was pared by 5 bases and J by 3 bases, with 14 bases of the junction left unmatched.